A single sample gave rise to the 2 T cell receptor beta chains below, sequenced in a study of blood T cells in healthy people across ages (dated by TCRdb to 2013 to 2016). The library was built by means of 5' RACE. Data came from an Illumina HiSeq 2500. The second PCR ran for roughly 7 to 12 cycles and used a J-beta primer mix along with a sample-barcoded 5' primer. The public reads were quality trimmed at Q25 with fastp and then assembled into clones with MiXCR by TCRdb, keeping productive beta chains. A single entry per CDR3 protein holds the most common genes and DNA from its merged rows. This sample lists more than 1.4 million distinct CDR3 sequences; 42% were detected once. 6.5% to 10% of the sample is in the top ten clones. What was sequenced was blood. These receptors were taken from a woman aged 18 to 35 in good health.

The CDR3 DNA reads TGCAGTGCTAGGGACGGGCAGGCCCACTACGAGCAGTACTTC. Translating it yields CSARDGQAHYEQYF. The chain has TRBV20-1 and TRBJ2-4; the D is unclear. The assigned J gene may be wrong: the sequence end matches TRBJ2-7 better. The CDR3 is 14 amino acids. Germline assignment: CDR1 DFQATT and CDR2 SNEGSKA (reference sequence).

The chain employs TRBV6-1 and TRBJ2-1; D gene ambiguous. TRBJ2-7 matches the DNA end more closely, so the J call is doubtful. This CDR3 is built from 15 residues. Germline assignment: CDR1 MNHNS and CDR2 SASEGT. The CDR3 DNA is TGTGCCAGCAGCAAGAGTGACATGCGCTACAATGAGCAGTACTTC. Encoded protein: CASSKSDMRYNEQYF.